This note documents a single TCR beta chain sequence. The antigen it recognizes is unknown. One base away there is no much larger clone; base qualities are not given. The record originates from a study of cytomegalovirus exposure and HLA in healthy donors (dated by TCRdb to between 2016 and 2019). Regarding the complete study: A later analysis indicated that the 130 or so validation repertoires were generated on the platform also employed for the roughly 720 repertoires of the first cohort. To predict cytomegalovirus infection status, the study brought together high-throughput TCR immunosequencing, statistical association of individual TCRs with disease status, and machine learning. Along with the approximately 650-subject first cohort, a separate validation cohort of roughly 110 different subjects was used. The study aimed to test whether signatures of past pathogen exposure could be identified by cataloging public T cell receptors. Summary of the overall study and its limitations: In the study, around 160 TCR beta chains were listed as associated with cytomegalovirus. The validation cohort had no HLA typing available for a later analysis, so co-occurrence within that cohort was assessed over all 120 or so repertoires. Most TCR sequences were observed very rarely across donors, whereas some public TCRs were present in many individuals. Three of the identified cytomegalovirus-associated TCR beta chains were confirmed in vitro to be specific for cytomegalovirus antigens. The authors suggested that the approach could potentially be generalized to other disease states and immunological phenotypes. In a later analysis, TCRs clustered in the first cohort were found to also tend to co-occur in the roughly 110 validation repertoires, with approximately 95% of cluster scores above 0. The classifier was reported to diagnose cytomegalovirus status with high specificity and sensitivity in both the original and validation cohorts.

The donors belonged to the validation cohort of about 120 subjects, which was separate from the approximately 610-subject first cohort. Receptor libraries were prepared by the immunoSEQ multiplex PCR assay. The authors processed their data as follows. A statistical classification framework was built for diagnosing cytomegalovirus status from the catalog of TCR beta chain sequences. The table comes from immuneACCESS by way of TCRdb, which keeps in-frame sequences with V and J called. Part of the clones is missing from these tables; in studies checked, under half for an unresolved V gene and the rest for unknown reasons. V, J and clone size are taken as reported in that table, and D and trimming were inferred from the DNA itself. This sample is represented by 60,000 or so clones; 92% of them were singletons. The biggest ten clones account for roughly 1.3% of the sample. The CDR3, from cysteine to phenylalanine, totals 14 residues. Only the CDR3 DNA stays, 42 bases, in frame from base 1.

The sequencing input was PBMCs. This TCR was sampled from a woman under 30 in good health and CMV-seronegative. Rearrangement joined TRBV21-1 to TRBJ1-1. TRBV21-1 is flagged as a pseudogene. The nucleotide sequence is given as TGTGCCAGCAGCAAAGTACGAGTCGACACTGAAGCTTTCTTT. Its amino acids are CASSKVRVDTEAFF.